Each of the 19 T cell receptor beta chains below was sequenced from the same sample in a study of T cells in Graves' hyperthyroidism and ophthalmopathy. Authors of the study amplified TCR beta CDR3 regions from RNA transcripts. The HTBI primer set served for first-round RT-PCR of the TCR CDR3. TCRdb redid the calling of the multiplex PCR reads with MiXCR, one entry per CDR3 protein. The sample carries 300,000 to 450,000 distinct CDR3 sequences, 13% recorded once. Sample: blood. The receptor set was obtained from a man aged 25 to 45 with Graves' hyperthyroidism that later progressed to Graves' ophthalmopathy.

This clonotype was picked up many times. The CDR3 bases are TGCAGTGCTAGAGATAGTCGGTCCTACGAGCAGTACTTC. This gives the protein CSARDSRSYEQYF. The V and J genes are TRBV20-1 and TRBJ2-7; D gene unclear. The CDR3 spans 13 residues. Trimming took off 0 bases at V and 1 base at J, with 7 bases between the two ends. The germline V gene encodes CDR1 DFQATT and CDR2 SNEGSKA (reference sequence).

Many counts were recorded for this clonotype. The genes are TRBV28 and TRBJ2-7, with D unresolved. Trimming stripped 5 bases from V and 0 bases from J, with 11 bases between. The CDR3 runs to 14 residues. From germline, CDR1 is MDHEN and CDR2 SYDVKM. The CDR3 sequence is CASSNLPPSYEQYF. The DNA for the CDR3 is TGTGCCAGCAGTAACCTACCCCCCTCCTACGAGCAGTACTTC.

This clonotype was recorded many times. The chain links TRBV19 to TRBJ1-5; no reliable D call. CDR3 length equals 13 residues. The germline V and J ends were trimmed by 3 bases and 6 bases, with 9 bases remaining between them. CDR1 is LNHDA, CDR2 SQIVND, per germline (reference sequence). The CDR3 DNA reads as TGTGCCAGTAGTATCGAGGGCCGTCAGCCCCAGCATTTT. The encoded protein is CASSIEGRQPQHF.

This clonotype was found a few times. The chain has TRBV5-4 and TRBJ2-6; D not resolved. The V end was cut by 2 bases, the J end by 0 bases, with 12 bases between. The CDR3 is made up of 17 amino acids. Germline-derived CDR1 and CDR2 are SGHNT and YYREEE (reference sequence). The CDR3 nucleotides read TGTGCCAGCAGCTTATCACTAAAGCTCTCTGGGGCCAACGTCCTGACTTTC. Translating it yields CASSLSLKLSGANVLTF.

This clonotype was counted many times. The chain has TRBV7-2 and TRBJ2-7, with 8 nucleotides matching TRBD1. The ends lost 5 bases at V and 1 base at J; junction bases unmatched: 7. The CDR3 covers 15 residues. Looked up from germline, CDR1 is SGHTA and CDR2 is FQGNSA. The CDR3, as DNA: TGTGCCAGCAGCCTTGGACAGGGTCAGTCCTACGAGCAGTACTTC. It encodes CASSLGQGQSYEQYF.

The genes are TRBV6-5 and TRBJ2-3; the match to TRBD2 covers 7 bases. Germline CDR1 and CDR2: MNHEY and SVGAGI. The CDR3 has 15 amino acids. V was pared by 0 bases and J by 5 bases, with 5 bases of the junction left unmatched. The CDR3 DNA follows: TGTGCCAGCAGTTACTCGGGGGGGGGGGGAGATACGCAGTATTTT. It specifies CASSYSGGGGDTQYF.

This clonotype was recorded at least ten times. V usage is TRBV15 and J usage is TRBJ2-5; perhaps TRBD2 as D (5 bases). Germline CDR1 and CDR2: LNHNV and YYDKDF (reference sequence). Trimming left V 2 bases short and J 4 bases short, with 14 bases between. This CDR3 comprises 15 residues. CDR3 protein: CATSRIFRDLETQYF. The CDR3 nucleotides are TGTGCCACCAGCAGAATTTTTCGGGATTTAGAGACCCAGTACTTC.

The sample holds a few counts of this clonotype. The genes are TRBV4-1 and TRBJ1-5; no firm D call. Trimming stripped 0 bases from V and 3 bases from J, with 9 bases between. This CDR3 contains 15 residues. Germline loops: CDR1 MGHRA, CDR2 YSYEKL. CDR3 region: CASSQEAGSNQPQHF. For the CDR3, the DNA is TGCGCCAGCAGCCAAGAGGCGGGTTCCAATCAGCCCCAGCATTTT.

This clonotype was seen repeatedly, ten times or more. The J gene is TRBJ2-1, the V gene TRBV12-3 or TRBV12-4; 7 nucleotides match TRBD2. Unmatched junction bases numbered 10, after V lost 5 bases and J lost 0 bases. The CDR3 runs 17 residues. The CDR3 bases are TGTGCCAGCAGTGCGCCGGGAGGCGCTAGCTCCTACAATGAGCAGTTCTTC. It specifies CASSAPGGASSYNEQFF.

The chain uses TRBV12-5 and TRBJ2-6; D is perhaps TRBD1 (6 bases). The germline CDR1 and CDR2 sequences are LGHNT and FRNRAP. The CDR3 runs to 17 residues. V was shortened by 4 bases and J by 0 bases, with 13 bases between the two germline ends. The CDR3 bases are TGTGCTAGTGGTTCCTCGGACAGACCCTCTGGGGCCAACGTCCTGACTTTC. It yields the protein CASGSSDRPSGANVLTF.

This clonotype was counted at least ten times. As DNA, the CDR3 is TGTGCCAGCAGCTTAGCGCGGGGAGCTAGCGGGGACCAAGAGACCCAGTACTTC. Its protein product is CASSLARGASGDQETQYF. The V call is TRBV7-9, the J call TRBJ2-5, with 9 bases aligning to TRBD2. The junction had 8 bases not matched to a gene; V was cut back by 0 bases and J by 0 bases. Germline V CDR1 and CDR2: SEHNR, FQNEAQ (reference sequence). The CDR3 has 18 amino acids. Supplemented by reference TRBV7-9 and TRBJ2-5, the full variable domain reads DTGVSQNPRHKITKRGQNVTFRCDPISEHNRLYWYRQTLGQGPEFLTYFQNEAQLEKSRLLSDRFSAERPKGSFSTLEIQRTEQGDSAMYLCASSLARGASGDQETQYFGPGTRLLVL.

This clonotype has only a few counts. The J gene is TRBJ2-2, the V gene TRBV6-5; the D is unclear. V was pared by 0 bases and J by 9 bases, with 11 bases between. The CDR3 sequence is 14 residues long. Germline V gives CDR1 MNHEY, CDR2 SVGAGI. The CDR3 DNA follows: TGTGCCAGCAGTTACTCCATGGTAGCCCGGGAGCTGTTTTTT. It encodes CASSYSMVARELFF.

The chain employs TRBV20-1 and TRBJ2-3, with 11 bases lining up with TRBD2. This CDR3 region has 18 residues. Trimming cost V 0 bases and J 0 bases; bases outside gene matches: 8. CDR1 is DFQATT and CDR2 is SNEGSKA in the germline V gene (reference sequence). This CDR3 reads CSARDSSGGAMSTDTQYF. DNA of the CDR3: TGCAGTGCTAGAGATAGTAGCGGGGGGGCTATGAGCACAGATACGCAGTATTTT.

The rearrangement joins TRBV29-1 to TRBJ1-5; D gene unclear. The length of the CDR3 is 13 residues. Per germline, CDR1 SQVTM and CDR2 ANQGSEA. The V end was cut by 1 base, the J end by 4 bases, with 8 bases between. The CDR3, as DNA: TGCAGCGTTGAAGGGGGTAGGAATCAGCCCCAGCATTTT. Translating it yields CSVEGGRNQPQHF.

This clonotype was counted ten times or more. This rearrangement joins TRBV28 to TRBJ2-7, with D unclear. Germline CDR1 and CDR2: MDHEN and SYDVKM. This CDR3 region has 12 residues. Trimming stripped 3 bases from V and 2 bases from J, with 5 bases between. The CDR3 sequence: CASSFGTYEQYF. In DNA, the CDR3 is TGTGCCAGCAGTTTCGGAACCTACGAGCAGTACTTC. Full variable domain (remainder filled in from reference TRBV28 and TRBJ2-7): DVKVTQSSRYLVKRTGEKVFLECVQDMDHENMFWYRQDPGLGLRLIYFSYDVKMKEKGDIPEGYSVSREKKERFSLILESASTNQTSMYLCASSFGTYEQYFGPGTRLTVT.

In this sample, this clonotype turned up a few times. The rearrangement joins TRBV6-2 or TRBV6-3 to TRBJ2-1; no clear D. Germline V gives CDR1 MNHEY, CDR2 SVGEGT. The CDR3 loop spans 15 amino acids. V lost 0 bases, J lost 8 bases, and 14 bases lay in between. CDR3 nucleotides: TGTGCCAGCAGTTACTCCGCCCACCCCGCCCATGAGCAGTTCTTC. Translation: CASSYSAHPAHEQFF.

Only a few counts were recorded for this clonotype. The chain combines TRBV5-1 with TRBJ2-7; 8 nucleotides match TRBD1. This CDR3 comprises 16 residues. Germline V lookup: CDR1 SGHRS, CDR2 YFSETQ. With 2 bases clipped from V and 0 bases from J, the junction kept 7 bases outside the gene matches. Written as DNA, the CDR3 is TGCGCCAGCAGCTTAGACCGGGACAGGAGCTCCTACGAGCAGTACTTC. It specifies CASSLDRDRSSYEQYF. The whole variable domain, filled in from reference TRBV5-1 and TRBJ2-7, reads KAGVTQTPRYLIKTRGQQVTLSCSPISGHRSVSWYQQTPGQGLQFLFEYFSETQRNKGNFPGRFSGRQFSNSRSEMNVSTLELGDSALYLCASSLDRDRSSYEQYFGPGTRLTVT.

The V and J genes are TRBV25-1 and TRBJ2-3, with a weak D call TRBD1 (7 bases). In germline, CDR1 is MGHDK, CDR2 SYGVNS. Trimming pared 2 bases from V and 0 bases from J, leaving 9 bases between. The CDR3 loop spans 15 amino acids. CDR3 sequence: CASSEPGGSTDTQYF. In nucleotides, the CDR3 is TGTGCCAGCAGTGAACCAGGGGGGAGCACAGATACGCAGTATTTT.

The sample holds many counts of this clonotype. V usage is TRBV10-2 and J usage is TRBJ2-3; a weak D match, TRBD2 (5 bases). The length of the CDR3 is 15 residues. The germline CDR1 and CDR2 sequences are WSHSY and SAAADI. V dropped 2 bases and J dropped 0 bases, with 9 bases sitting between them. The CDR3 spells CASSEQRYSTDTQYF. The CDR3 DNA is TGCGCCAGCAGTGAGCAGCGGTATAGCACAGATACGCAGTATTTT.